This T cell receptor beta chain was captured by sequencing in a study of T cells in Graves' hyperthyroidism and ophthalmopathy. Study-level points and caveats: The authors' 13 V-J model separated ophthalmopathy from stable hyperthyroidism. Most clonotypes expanded in thyroid above 0.001 were likewise present in blood.

What was amplified from RNA transcripts were TCR beta CDR3 regions. Initially, a first-round RT-PCR of the TCR CDR3 employed the HTBI primer set. TCRdb called the multiplex PCR reads again in MiXCR, with one record for every CDR3 protein. Of 500,000 to 750,000 distinct CDR3 sequences in the sample, under 60% were seen once. Stable Graves' hyperthyroidism denoted no ophthalmopathy progression over 18 months. Patients aged 18 to 65 had newly diagnosed hyperthyroidism that had lasted under 2 months. This clonotype was seen many times. Its specificity is not known. The sequence was collected from a woman aged 18-29 years with Graves' hyperthyroidism. The material sequenced was peripheral blood or thyroid tissue (not recorded which).

The CDR3 DNA sequence: TGTGCCAGCAGTGGCATGATGTGGGGCAGGAGTAATGAAAAACTGTTTTTT. Translated, it gives CASSGMMWGRSNEKLFF. The gene calls are TRBV2 and TRBJ1-4; weak D call: TRBD1 (5 bases). CDR1 is SNHLY, CDR2 FYNNEI, per germline. The CDR3 length is 17 residues. The V and J ends lost 4 bases and 4 bases respectively, with 19 bases between them.